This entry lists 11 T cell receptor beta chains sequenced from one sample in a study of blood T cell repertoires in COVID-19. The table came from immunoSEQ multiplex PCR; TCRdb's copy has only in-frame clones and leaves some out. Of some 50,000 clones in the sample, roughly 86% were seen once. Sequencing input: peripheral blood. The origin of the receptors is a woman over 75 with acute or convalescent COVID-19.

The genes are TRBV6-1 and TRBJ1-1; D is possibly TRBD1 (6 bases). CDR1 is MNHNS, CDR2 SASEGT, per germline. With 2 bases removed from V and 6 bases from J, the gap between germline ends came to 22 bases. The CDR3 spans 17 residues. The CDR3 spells CASSEKGAWGPGAEAFF. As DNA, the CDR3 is TGTGCCAGCAGTGAAAAGGGAGCTTGGGGGCCCGGGGCTGAAGCTTTCTTT.

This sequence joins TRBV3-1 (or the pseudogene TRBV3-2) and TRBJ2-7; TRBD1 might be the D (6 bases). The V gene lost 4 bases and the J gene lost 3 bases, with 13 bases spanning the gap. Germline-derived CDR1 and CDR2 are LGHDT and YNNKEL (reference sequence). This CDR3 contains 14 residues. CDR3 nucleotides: TGTGCCAGCAGCCCCACAGGGACCTACTACGAGCAGTACTTC. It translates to CASSPTGTYYEQYF.

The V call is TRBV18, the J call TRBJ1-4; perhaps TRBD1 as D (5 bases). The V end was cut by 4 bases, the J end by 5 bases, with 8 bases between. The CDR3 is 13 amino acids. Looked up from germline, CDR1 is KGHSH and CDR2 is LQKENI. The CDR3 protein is CASSQQVNEKLFF. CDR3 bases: TGTGCCAGCTCACAACAGGTGAATGAAAAACTGTTTTTT.

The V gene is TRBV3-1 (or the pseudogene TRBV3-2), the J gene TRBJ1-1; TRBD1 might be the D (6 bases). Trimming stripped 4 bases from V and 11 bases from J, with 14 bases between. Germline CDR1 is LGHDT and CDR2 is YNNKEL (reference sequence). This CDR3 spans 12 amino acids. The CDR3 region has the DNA TGTGCCAGCAGCCGGGGGCAGGGCGCTGCTTTCTTT. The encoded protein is CASSRGQGAAFF.

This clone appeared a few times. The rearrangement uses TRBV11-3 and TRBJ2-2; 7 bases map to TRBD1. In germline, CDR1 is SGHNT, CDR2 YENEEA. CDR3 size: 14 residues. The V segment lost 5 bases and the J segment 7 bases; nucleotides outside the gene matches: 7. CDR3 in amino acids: CASSPNRGHGELFF. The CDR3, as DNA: TGTGCCAGCAGCCCCAACAGGGGTCACGGGGAGCTGTTTTTT.

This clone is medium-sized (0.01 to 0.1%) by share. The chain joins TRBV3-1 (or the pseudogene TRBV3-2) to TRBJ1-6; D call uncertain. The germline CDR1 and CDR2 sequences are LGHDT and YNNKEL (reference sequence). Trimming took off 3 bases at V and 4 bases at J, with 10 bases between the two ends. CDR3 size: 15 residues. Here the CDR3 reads CASSHRGSYNSPLHF. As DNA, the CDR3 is TGTGCCAGCAGCCATAGAGGTTCTTATAATTCACCCCTCCACTTT.

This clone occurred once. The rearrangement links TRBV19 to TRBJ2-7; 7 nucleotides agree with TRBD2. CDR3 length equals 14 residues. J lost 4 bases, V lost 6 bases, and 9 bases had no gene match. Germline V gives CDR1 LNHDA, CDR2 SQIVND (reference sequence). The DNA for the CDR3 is TGTGCCAGTAGCTATGGAGGGACTATATACGAGCAGTACTTC. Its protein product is CASSYGGTIYEQYF.

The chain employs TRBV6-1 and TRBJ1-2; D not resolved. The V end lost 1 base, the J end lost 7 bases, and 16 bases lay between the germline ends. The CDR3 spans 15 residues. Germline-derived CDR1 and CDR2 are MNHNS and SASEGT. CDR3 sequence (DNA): TGTGCCAGCAGTGAAGATTGGGCCCGGCAAACTGGCTACACCTTC. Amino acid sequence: CASSEDWARQTGYTF.

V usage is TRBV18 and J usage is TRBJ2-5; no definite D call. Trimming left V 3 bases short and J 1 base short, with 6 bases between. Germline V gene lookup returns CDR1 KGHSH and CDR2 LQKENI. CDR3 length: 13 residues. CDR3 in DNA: TGTGCCAGCTCACCCGCGAGCCAAGAGACCCAGTACTTC. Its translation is CASSPASQETQYF.

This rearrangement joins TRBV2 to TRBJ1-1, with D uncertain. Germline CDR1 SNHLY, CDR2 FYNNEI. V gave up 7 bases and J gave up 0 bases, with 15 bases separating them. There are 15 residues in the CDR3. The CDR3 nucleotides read TGTGCCAGCAATGATGGTGGGCGAATGAACACTGAAGCTTTCTTT. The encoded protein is CASNDGGRMNTEAFF. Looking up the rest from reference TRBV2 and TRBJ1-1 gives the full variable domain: EPEVTQTPSHQVTQMGQEVILRCVPISNHLYFYWYRQILGQKVEFLVSFYNNEISEKSEIFDDQFSVERPDGSNFTLKIRSTKLEDSAMYFCASNDGGRMNTEAFFGQGTRLTVV.

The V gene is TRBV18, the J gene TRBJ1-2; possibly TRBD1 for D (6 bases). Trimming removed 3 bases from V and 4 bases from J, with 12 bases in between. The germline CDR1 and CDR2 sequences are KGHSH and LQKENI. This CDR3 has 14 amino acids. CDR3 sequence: CASSPSRDIYGYTF. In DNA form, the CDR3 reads TGTGCCAGCTCACCCTCCCGGGACATCTATGGCTACACCTTC.